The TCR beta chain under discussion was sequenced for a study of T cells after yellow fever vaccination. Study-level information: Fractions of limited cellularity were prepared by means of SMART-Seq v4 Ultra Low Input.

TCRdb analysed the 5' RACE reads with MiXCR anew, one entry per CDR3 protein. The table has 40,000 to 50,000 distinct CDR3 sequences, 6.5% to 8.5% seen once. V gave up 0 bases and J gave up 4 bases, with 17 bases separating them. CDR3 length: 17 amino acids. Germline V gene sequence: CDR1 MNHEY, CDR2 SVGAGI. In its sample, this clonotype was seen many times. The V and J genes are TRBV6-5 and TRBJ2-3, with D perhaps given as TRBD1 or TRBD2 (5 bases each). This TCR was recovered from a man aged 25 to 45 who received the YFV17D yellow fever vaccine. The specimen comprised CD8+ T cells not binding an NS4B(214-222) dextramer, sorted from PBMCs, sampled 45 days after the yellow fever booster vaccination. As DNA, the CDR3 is TGTGCCAGCAGTTACTCGGTTCCCCAGGGACCCTCAGATACGCAGTATTTT. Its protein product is CASSYSVPQGPSDTQYF.